This T cell receptor beta chain was retrieved from a study of control samples from healthy donors and cancer patients. Libraries were prepared by immunoSEQ multiplex PCR; TCRdb keeps only in-frame clonotypes and omits some of them. The profile shows 6,000 to 7,000 clones, about 74% of them singletons. This CDR3 has 12 residues. Germline V gene lookup returns CDR1 SQVTM and CDR2 ANQGSEA. V was clipped by 3 bases and J by 7 bases, with 12 bases between them. The sequence came from a male donor with melanoma. Sequencing used formalin-fixed, paraffin-embedded tissue. This chain joins TRBV29-1 and TRBJ1-2; weak D call: TRBD1 (6 bases). CDR3 sequence: CSVESGGSGYTF. Here the CDR3 DNA reads TGCAGCGTTGAGTCGGGGGGCTCTGGCTACACCTTC. Looking up the rest from reference TRBV29-1 and TRBJ1-2 gives the full variable domain: SAVISQKPSRDICQRGTSLTIQCQVDSQVTMMFWYRQQPGQSLTLIATANQGSEATYESGFVIDKFPISRPNLTFSTLTVSNMSPEDSSIYLCSVESGGSGYTFGSGTRLTVV.